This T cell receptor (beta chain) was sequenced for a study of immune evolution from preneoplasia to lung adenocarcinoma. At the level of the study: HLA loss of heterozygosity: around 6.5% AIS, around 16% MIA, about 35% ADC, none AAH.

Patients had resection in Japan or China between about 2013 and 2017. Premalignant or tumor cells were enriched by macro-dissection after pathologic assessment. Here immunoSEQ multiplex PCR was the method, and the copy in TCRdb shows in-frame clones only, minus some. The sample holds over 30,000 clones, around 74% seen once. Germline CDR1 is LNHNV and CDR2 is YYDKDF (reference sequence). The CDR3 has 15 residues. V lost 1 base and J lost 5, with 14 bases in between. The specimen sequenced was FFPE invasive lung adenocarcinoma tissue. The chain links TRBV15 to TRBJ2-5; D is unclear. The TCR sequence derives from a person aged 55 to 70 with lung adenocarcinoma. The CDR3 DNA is TGTGCCACCAGCAGAGGGGTGGCGGTAGGGGAGACCCAGTACTTC. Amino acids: CATSRGVAVGETQYF. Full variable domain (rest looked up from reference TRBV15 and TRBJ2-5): DAMVIQNPRYQVTQFGKPVTLSCSQTLNHNVMYWYQQKSSQAPKLLFHYYDKDFNNEADTPDNFQSRRPNTSFCFLDIRSPGLGDTAMYLCATSRGVAVGETQYFGPGTRLLVL.